These 6 T cell receptor beta chains came from one sample sequenced in a study of CD8 T cells in ankylosing spondylitis. Their cognate antigens are unknown. Study-level points and caveats: What appeared characteristic of ankylosing spondylitis blood was a TCR beta motif of eight highly homologous variants.

TCRdb reprocessed the 5' RACE reads via MiXCR and lists one record per CDR3 protein. The data contain about 700,000 distinct CDR3 sequences, under 20% of them singletons. Sequenced input: blood, either unsorted or a sorted T cell fraction (not recorded which). These receptors were obtained from a male donor with ankylosing spondylitis.

This clonotype was counted a few times. This chain joins TRBV5-1 and TRBJ2-2; possibly TRBD2 for D (6 bases). Germline CDR1 SGHRS, CDR2 YFSETQ. CDR3 length equals 16 residues. Trimming took 0 bases from V and 1 from J, leaving 10 bases between them. The CDR3 protein is CASSLGASVNTGELFF. DNA for the CDR3: TGCGCCAGCAGCTTGGGGGCTAGCGTGAACACCGGGGAGCTGTTTTTT. The full variable domain, completed using reference TRBV5-1 and TRBJ2-2, is KAGVTQTPRYLIKTRGQQVTLSCSPISGHRSVSWYQQTPGQGLQFLFEYFSETQRNKGNFPGRFSGRQFSNSRSEMNVSTLELGDSALYLCASSLGASVNTGELFFGEGSRLTVL.

The gene calls are TRBV11-1 and TRBJ2-6; no clear D. V lost 1 base and J 2 bases, leaving 9 bases between the germline ends. This CDR3 is 16 amino acids long. Germline V gene sequence: CDR1 SGHAT, CDR2 FQDESV (reference sequence). The CDR3 loop is CASSLDGNPGANVLTF. The CDR3 DNA is TGTGCCAGCAGCTTAGATGGGAACCCTGGGGCCAACGTCCTGACTTTC.

This clonotype was counted a few times. V and J are TRBV4-3 and TRBJ1-2; TRBD1 is a possible D gene (5 bases). Trimming took 3 bases from V and 3 from J, leaving 17 bases between them. Germline assignment: CDR1 LGHNA and CDR2 YSLEER. The CDR3 length is 16 residues. The DNA for the CDR3 is TGCGCCAGCAGCCAGCAACCCCCACAGGAGTACTATGGCTACACCTTC. Its translation is CASSQQPPQEYYGYTF.

This clonotype showed up just a few times. This chain uses TRBV7-9 with TRBJ2-2, with 8 bases identical to TRBD2. CDR3 length equals 16 residues. Trimming at V came to 1 base and at J to 3 bases, leaving 4 bases not matched to a gene. Germline V CDR1 and CDR2: SEHNR, FQNEAQ (reference sequence). The CDR3 sequence is CASSLVTGRDTGELFF. Here the CDR3 DNA reads TGTGCCAGCAGCTTAGTCACCGGGAGGGACACCGGGGAGCTGTTTTTT.

In this sample, this clonotype turned up a few times. The chain's CDR3 is CASSESGGPSSYNEQFF. CDR3 nucleotide sequence: TGCGCCAGCAGTGAGTCGGGGGGGCCGAGCTCCTACAATGAGCAGTTCTTC. The chain has TRBV10-1 and TRBJ2-1, with D perhaps matching TRBD2 (7 bases). Germline CDR1 WNHNN, CDR2 SYGVQD (reference sequence). The CDR3 covers 17 residues. V shed 0 bases and J shed 0 bases, with 12 bases lying between them.

The V and J genes are TRBV6-2 or TRBV6-3 and TRBJ1-1, with no clear D. V lost 4 bases to trimming and J lost 7 bases, with 16 bases between them. Per the germline V gene, CDR1 is MNHEY and CDR2 is SVGEGT. This CDR3 contains 14 residues. CDR3 in amino acids: CASSLPFRTGEAFF. As DNA, the CDR3 is TGTGCCAGCAGTTTGCCATTTCGGACGGGTGAAGCTTTCTTT.